The 14 T cell receptor beta chains presented below share a single source sample, sequenced in a study of blood T cell repertoires in COVID-19. TCRdb's table, derived via immunoSEQ multiplex PCR, lists solely in-frame clones and lacks some. The sample consists of some 150,000 clones, less than 90% of them appearing once. The sample comprised PBMCs or T cells enriched from blood (not recorded which). Receptors were obtained from a human donor with acute COVID-19. The donor label of this sample is uncertain.

This sequence joins TRBV7-9 and TRBJ2-7, with D tentatively TRBD1 (6 bases). The CDR3 has 15 residues. Deletions cut 5 bases from V and 3 bases from J, with 17 bases between. Germline-derived CDR1 and CDR2 are SEHNR and FQNEAQ (reference sequence). The CDR3 protein is CASSPGGGRGYEQYF. The CDR3 DNA reads TGTGCCAGCAGCCCTGGTGGCGGCAGGGGCTACGAGCAGTACTTC.

The V and J genes are TRBV6-1 and TRBJ2-1; D remains unclear. This CDR3 contains 14 residues. Germline CDR1 MNHNS, CDR2 SASEGT. V was shortened by 0 bases and J by 9 bases, with 12 bases between the two germline ends. CDR3 protein: CASSEAIREFEQFF. The CDR3 region has the DNA TGTGCCAGCAGTGAAGCGATTCGAGAGTTTGAGCAGTTCTTC.

The chain recombines TRBV12-3 or TRBV12-4 with TRBJ1-1, with D maybe TRBD1 (5 bases). Trimming took 6 bases from V and 5 from J, leaving 13 bases between them. This CDR3 comprises 13 residues. The CDR3: CASSTLGGTEAFF. Here the CDR3 DNA reads TGTGCCAGCAGCACCTTGGGGGGTACTGAAGCTTTCTTT.

The chain recombines TRBV11-2 with TRBJ2-4, with TRBD2 identical over 9 bases. The CDR3 covers 14 residues. The V segment lost 1 base and the J segment 7 bases; nucleotides outside the gene matches: 2. Germline CDR1 SGHAT, CDR2 FQNNGV. In DNA form, the CDR3 reads TGTGCCAGCAGCTTAGTAGCGGGGGAGAACATTCAGTACTTC. Its translation is CASSLVAGENIQYF.

J is TRBJ2-3 and V is TRBV7-9; 10 bases are a match to TRBD2. CDR3 length: 15 residues. V dropped 5 bases and J dropped 3; count of bases not matched to a gene: 5. The V gene's germline CDR1 is SEHNR and CDR2 FQNEAQ (reference sequence). This chain's CDR3 is CASSILAGPTDTQYF. The CDR3 bases are TGTGCCAGCAGCATACTAGCGGGGCCAACAGATACGCAGTATTTT.

The V gene is TRBV19, the J gene TRBJ2-2; 8 bases fit TRBD1. The length of the CDR3 is 14 residues. Germline V gives CDR1 LNHDA, CDR2 SQIVND (reference sequence). V shed 5 bases, J shed 8 bases, and the junction held 7 bases outside the gene matches. For the CDR3, the DNA is TGTGCCAGTAGTCAGGGGGCTAGTTCGGGGGAGCTGTTTTTT. Translation gives CASSQGASSGELFF.

This chain connects TRBV10-3 to TRBJ2-3, with 15 bases matching TRBD2. CDR1 is ENHRY and CDR2 is SYGVKD in the germline V gene. The CDR3 totals 18 residues. V gave up 10 bases and J gave up 4 bases; unmatched junction bases: 15. The CDR3 region has the DNA TGTGCCACCCTGGGGACTAGCGGGGGGTCCCAAAGCTCAGATACGCAGTATTTT. This sequence encodes CATLGTSGGSQSSDTQYF.

The genes are TRBV10-3 and TRBJ1-1; D perhaps matches TRBD1 (5 bases). V shed 2 bases and J shed 11 bases, with 12 bases lying between them. Germline V gene lookup returns CDR1 ENHRY and CDR2 SYGVKD. This CDR3 comprises 12 residues. The CDR3 protein is CAISERGGNAFF. The CDR3 DNA reads as TGTGCCATCAGTGAGCGGGGGGGGAATGCTTTCTTT.

The chain links TRBV5-6 to TRBJ1-3; TRBD1 agrees at 8 bases. The CDR3 spans 16 residues. CDR1 is SGHDT and CDR2 is YYEEEE in the germline V gene. Trimming cost V 5 bases and J 2 bases; bases outside gene matches: 9. The CDR3 sequence: CASSDRQGRPGNTIYF. The CDR3 DNA follows: TGTGCCAGCAGTGACCGACAGGGGCGCCCTGGAAACACCATATATTTT.

This chain connects TRBV13 to TRBJ2-7; D might be TRBD2 (6 bases). CDR3 length: 14 residues. CDR1 is PRHDT, CDR2 FYEKMQ, per germline (reference sequence). V lost 8 bases and J lost 1, with 15 bases in between. CDR3 nucleotide sequence: TGTGCCAGCCGGAGGGGCGGAGATTCCTACGAGCAGTACTTC. The encoded protein is CASRRGGDSYEQYF.

The chain recombines TRBV6-4 with TRBJ2-7; 9 nucleotides align to TRBD2. This CDR3 contains 14 residues. Trimming removed 6 bases from V and 0 bases from J; junction bases left unmatched: 3. CDR1 is MRHNA and CDR2 is SNTAGT in the germline V gene. The CDR3 loop reads CASRKAGGSYEQYF. CDR3 nucleotides: TGTGCCAGCAGGAAAGCGGGGGGCTCCTACGAGCAGTACTTC.

This clone was counted once. The rearrangement links TRBV5-1 to TRBJ1-6; 7 bases are a match to TRBD1. Trimming took 2 bases from V and 7 from J; bases not matched to a gene: 3. This CDR3 has 14 residues. The germline CDR1 and CDR2 sequences are SGHRS and YFSETQ. Written as DNA, the CDR3 is TGCGCCAGCAGCTTAAGACAGGGAAATTCACCCCTCCACTTT. Residues: CASSLRQGNSPLHF.

This clone was picked up a small number of times. The chain carries TRBV6-6 and TRBJ1-3, with D perhaps matching TRBD1 (6 bases). The CDR3 length is 15 residues. Germline-derived CDR1 and CDR2 are MNHNY and SVGAGI (reference sequence). The V and J ends lost 3 bases and 0 bases respectively, with 9 bases between them. CDR3 nucleotide sequence: TGTGCCAGCAGTTATTGGGACAACTCTGGAAACACCATATATTTT. This codes for CASSYWDNSGNTIYF.

This clone has a handful of counts. The CDR3, as DNA: TGTGCCAGCAGCTCCGGACAGGGGCTGCGGGCTTTCTTT. Translated: CASSSGQGLRAFF. The chain combines TRBV11-2 with TRBJ1-1; 9 bases are shared with TRBD1. The CDR3 loop spans 13 amino acids. Trimming at V came to 4 bases and at J to 11 bases, leaving 8 bases not matched to a gene. Germline V gene sequence: CDR1 SGHAT, CDR2 FQNNGV. The whole variable domain, remainder taken from reference TRBV11-2 and TRBJ1-1, is EAGVAQSPRYKIIEKRQSVAFWCNPISGHATLYWYQQILGQGPKLLIQFQNNGVVDDSQLPKDRFSAERLKGVDSTLKIQPAKLEDSAVYLCASSSGQGLRAFFGQGTRLTVV.